These 24 T cell receptor beta chains were all obtained from the same sample, sequenced in a study of response to subunit inactivated influenza vaccine. TCRdb reanalysed the RT-PCR reads using MiXCR and keeps one entry per CDR3 protein. Seen here are 590,000 or so distinct CDR3 sequences, about 14% observed once, and the top ten hold 7.5% to 9%. Sample: PBMCs from blood, taken around two weeks before vaccination. Receptors originate from a man in his fifties or sixties who received an inactivated influenza vaccine.

J is TRBJ2-7 and V is TRBV12-3 or TRBV12-4, with 8 bases lining up with TRBD1. The CDR3 contains 14 residues. With V trimmed by 2 bases and J by 4 bases, 4 bases remained unmatched. CDR3 in amino acids: CASSLQGARYEQYF. The CDR3 region has the DNA TGTGCCAGCAGTTTACAGGGGGCGCGGTACGAGCAGTACTTC.

A few counts support this clonotype. DNA for the CDR3: TGTGCCAGCACCGAGACAGGGGGGAACACTGAAGCTTTCTTT. Encoded protein: CASTETGGNTEAFF. The rearrangement joins TRBV12-3 or TRBV12-4 to TRBJ1-1, with 9 bases that match TRBD1. CDR3 length: 14 amino acids. Germline trimming cut 7 bases from V and 1 base from J; bases unmatched to any gene: 4.

The chain combines TRBV12-3 or TRBV12-4 with TRBJ1-1, with D maybe TRBD1 (5 bases). Between the trimmed V and J ends, which lost 8 bases and 3 bases, there was a span of 16 bases. This CDR3 is 14 amino acids long. The CDR3: CASALRAGHTEAFF. CDR3 bases: TGTGCCAGCGCCCTACGCGCGGGACACACTGAAGCTTTCTTT.

This clonotype was seen only a few times. V is TRBV18 and J is TRBJ2-1; D unresolved. This CDR3 has 14 residues. CDR1 is KGHSH and CDR2 is LQKENI in the germline V gene. V shed 4 bases and J shed 5 bases, with 12 bases lying between them. This CDR3 is CASSQVPPDNEQFF. CDR3 coding DNA: TGTGCCAGCTCACAGGTACCGCCCGACAATGAGCAGTTCTTC.

The chain carries TRBV11-2 and TRBJ2-1; tentative D call: TRBD2 (6 bases). This CDR3 contains 18 residues. V lost 2 bases, J lost 2 bases, and 19 bases lay in between. The germline V gene has CDR1 SGHAT and CDR2 FQNNGV. CDR3 bases: TGTGCCAGCAGCTTAAGGGGTCTTGGGACTCGGACCTACAATGAGCAGTTCTTC. The encoded protein is CASSLRGLGTRTYNEQFF.

This clonotype has a handful of counts. The V and J genes are TRBV27 and TRBJ2-3; 7 nucleotides match TRBD1. Germline assignment: CDR1 MNHEY and CDR2 SMNVEV (reference sequence). V lost 7 bases to trimming and J lost 2 bases; unmatched junction nucleotides: 12. The CDR3 is 16 residues long. The DNA for the CDR3 is TGTGCCAGCAAAAGTTTCGACAGGGCGTTCACAGATACGCAGTATTTT. Translated, it gives CASKSFDRAFTDTQYF.

This clonotype was detected only a few times. The chain has TRBV27 and TRBJ2-1; maybe TRBD2 (5 bases). The CDR3 contains 16 residues. CDR1 is MNHEY and CDR2 is SMNVEV in the germline V gene (reference sequence). Trimming removed 6 bases at V and 5 bases at J, with 20 bases between. DNA of the CDR3: TGTGCCAGCAGGTTCCTGACCCGGGGTAGGGACAATGAGCAGTTCTTC. Translating it yields CASRFLTRGRDNEQFF.

This clonotype was seen a handful of times. The chain is built from TRBV6-1 and TRBJ2-2, with TRBD1 matching 8 bases. Germline CDR1 is MNHNS and CDR2 is SASEGT. The trim removed 6 bases at V and 5 bases at J, leaving 8 bases unmatched. The CDR3 is 15 amino acids. CDR3 nucleotides: TGTGCCAGCAGACAGACAGGGGTCAGGACCGGGGAGCTGTTTTTT. Its protein is CASRQTGVRTGELFF.

This clonotype was detected many times. This chain joins TRBV7-8 and TRBJ2-2, with unresolved D. Germline CDR1 SGHVS, CDR2 FQNEAQ. This CDR3 is built from 16 residues. Trimming took 0 bases from V and 1 from J, leaving 9 bases between them. CDR3 in amino acids: CASSLAGTLNTGELFF. The CDR3 coding sequence is TGTGCCAGCAGCTTAGCGGGCACCTTGAACACCGGGGAGCTGTTTTTT.

The table lists this clonotype with many counts. This rearrangement joins TRBV25-1 to TRBJ2-5; either TRBD1 or TRBD2 may supply D (5 bases each). The length of the CDR3 is 13 residues. Trimming took off 5 bases at V and 3 bases at J, with 10 bases between the two ends. The germline V gene has CDR1 MGHDK and CDR2 SYGVNS. CDR3 in amino acids: CASSRGVKETQYF. The CDR3 DNA sequence: TGTGCCAGCAGTAGAGGGGTAAAAGAGACCCAGTACTTC.

The chain links TRBV18 to TRBJ2-3; no clear D. Germline loops: CDR1 KGHSH, CDR2 LQKENI. Trimming shortened V by 3 bases and J by 4 bases, and 17 bases separated the two germline ends. This CDR3 region has 16 residues. This CDR3 is CASSPGQASLADTQYF. The CDR3 region has the DNA TGTGCCAGCTCACCGGGCCAGGCTTCCCTCGCAGATACGCAGTATTTT.

This clonotype was seen ten or more times. J is TRBJ2-7 and V is TRBV20-1, with 7 bases that match TRBD1. Germline V gene lookup returns CDR1 DFQATT and CDR2 SNEGSKA (reference sequence). J lost 2 bases, V lost 5 bases, and 9 bases had no gene match. The CDR3 loop spans 14 amino acids. The CDR3 sequence: CSARDSLAAYEQYF. CDR3 nucleotides: TGCAGTGCTCGGGACAGTTTGGCAGCCTACGAGCAGTACTTC.

This clonotype was counted a few times. This chain joins TRBV4-2 and TRBJ1-5; 9 positions match TRBD1. The trim removed 0 bases at V and 7 bases at J, leaving 4 bases unmatched. In germline, CDR1 is LGHNA, CDR2 YNFKEQ. This CDR3 region has 15 residues. The CDR3 region is CASSQDLQGAQPQHF. In DNA form, the CDR3 reads TGTGCCAGCAGCCAAGATTTACAGGGGGCACAGCCCCAGCATTTT.

This clonotype was seen at least ten times. The chain employs TRBV12-3 or TRBV12-4 and TRBJ2-1; D may be TRBD2 (6 bases). The ends were cut back, 3 bases at V and 8 bases at J, with 8 bases in the middle. The CDR3 runs 12 residues. In DNA form, the CDR3 reads TGTGCCAGCAGTTTGCGGGGCTATGAGCAGTTCTTC. Translation: CASSLRGYEQFF.

Details on this clonotype: A much larger clonotype is one base distant, so this may be a read error. The CDR3 bases are TGTGCCAACAGCTTCCGAACCGGGGGGGGCCGCAATGAGCAGTTCTTC. This codes for CANSFRTGGGRNEQFF. The V and J genes are TRBV7-2 and TRBJ2-1; TRBD2 matches at 8 bases. This CDR3 is 16 amino acids long. Germline CDR1 is SGHTA and CDR2 is FQGNSA. Filled out from reference TRBV7-2 and TRBJ2-1, the complete variable domain reads GAGVSQSPSNKVTEKGKDVELRCDPISGHTALYWYRQSLGQGLEFLIYFQGNSAPDKSGLPSDRFSAERTGGSVSTLTIQRTQQEDSAVYLCANSFRTGGGRNEQFFGPGTRLTVL.

There are many counts of this clonotype. The chain joins TRBV15 to TRBJ2-5, with TRBD2 as a possible D gene (6 bases). Germline V gene sequence: CDR1 LNHNV, CDR2 YYDKDF (reference sequence). Trimming cost V 1 base and J 1 base, with 7 bases left between them. This CDR3 comprises 14 residues. Here the CDR3 DNA reads TGTGCCACCAGCAGAGGGACTACCCAAGAGACCCAGTACTTC. Translating it yields CATSRGTTQETQYF.

The chain combines TRBV27 with TRBJ1-2, with TRBD1 matching over 7 bases. V lost 4 bases and J lost 8; bases outside the gene matches: 10. This CDR3 comprises 14 residues. Germline V gene sequence: CDR1 MNHEY, CDR2 SMNVEV (reference sequence). This CDR3 reads CASSYTRQGNGYTF. CDR3 bases: TGTGCCAGCAGTTATACCCGACAGGGCAACGGCTACACCTTC.

The rearrangement joins TRBV3-1 to TRBJ2-3, with TRBD2 matching 9 bases. CDR1 is LGHDT and CDR2 is YNNKEL in the germline V gene (reference sequence). This CDR3 has 15 residues. V lost 2 bases to trimming and J lost 4 bases; unmatched junction nucleotides: 4. CDR3 in DNA: TGTGCCAGCAGCCAATTAGCGGGGGACCCAGATACGCAGTATTTT. It is translated as CASSQLAGDPDTQYF.

V is TRBV27 and J is TRBJ2-7, with 11 bases fitting TRBD1. In germline, CDR1 is MNHEY, CDR2 SMNVEV (reference sequence). V dropped 6 bases and J dropped 5; count of bases not matched to a gene: 12. The CDR3 is made up of 16 amino acids. In nucleotides, the CDR3 is TGTGCCAGCAGGCCAAGGGACAGGGGGAAATATGACGAGCAGTACTTC. This encodes CASRPRDRGKYDEQYF.

This clonotype was observed at least ten times. V and J are TRBV4-3 and TRBJ2-3, with D tentatively TRBD2 (6 bases). The length of the CDR3 is 16 residues. V was pared by 2 bases and J by 6 bases, with 18 bases between. Germline assignment: CDR1 LGHNA and CDR2 YSLEER. The CDR3 bases are TGCGCCAGCAGCCAATTTACCGGGACGGGAGCCGATACGCAGTATTTT. It is translated as CASSQFTGTGADTQYF.

This clonotype was recorded at least ten times. The CDR3 is CASSLTWTDTQYF. DNA of the CDR3: TGTGCCAGCAGTCTAACCTGGACAGATACGCAGTATTTT. The chain is built from TRBV27 and TRBJ2-3; D is ambiguous. CDR1 and CDR2 from the germline V gene are MNHEY and SMNVEV (reference sequence). The CDR3 loop spans 13 amino acids. Trimming took 5 bases from V and 3 from J, leaving 9 bases between them.

This rearrangement joins TRBV4-1 to TRBJ1-2; no clear D. The V and J ends lost 0 bases and 5 bases respectively, with 13 bases between them. CDR3 length: 15 amino acids. In germline, CDR1 is MGHRA, CDR2 YSYEKL. In nucleotides, the CDR3 is TGCGCCAGCAGCCAAGAACCAGTGAGAGGGTATGGCTACACCTTC. The encoded protein is CASSQEPVRGYGYTF.

The V and J genes are TRBV4-1 and TRBJ2-1; the D gene is possibly TRBD2 (6 bases). Per the germline V gene, CDR1 is MGHRA and CDR2 is YSYEKL. V gave up 4 bases and J gave up 7 bases, with 17 bases separating them. The CDR3 is 15 residues long. The CDR3 reads CASSRLGGKENEQFF. The CDR3 nucleotides read TGCGCCAGCAGCCGACTCGGGGGTAAGGAGAATGAGCAGTTCTTC.

This clonotype was detected a few times. This sequence joins TRBV5-1 and TRBJ2-4; D gene uncertain. The V end lost 7 bases, the J end lost 5 bases, and 16 bases lay between the germline ends. Germline values: CDR1 SGHRS, CDR2 YFSETQ. This CDR3 spans 14 amino acids. The CDR3 reads CASGITPGENIQYF. CDR3 sequence (DNA): TGCGCCAGCGGAATAACCCCGGGCGAAAACATTCAGTACTTC.